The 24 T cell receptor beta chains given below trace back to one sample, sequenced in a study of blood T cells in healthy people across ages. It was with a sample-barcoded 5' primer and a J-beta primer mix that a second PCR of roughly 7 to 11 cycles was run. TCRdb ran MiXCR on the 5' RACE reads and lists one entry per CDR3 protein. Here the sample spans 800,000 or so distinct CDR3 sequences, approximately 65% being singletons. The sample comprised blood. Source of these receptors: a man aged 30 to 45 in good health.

The CDR3 here is CASSEETGGRSYTF. CDR3 coding DNA: TGCGCCAGCAGCGAGGAAACAGGGGGTAGGAGCTACACCTTC. The rearrangement joins TRBV5-1 to TRBJ1-2; TRBD1 matches 8 bases. This CDR3 region has 14 residues. Germline V CDR1 and CDR2: SGHRS, YFSETQ. V was pared by 4 bases and J by 9 bases, with 11 bases of the junction left unmatched. The full variable domain, in which reference TRBV5-1 and TRBJ1-2 provide the parts outside the CDR3, is KAGVTQTPRYLIKTRGQQVTLSCSPISGHRSVSWYQQTPGQGLQFLFEYFSETQRNKGNFPGRFSGRQFSNSRSEMNVSTLELGDSALYLCASSEETGGRSYTFGSGTRLTVV.

CDR3 in amino acids: CASSQTGVYNEQFF. CDR3 nucleotides: TGTGCCAGCAGCCAGACAGGCGTATACAATGAGCAGTTCTTC. The chain uses TRBV6-6 and TRBJ2-1, with D possibly matching TRBD1 (6 bases). Trimming shortened V by 6 bases and J by 4 bases, and 13 bases separated the two germline ends. Germline V gives CDR1 MNHNY, CDR2 SVGAGI (reference sequence). The CDR3 consists of 14 residues.

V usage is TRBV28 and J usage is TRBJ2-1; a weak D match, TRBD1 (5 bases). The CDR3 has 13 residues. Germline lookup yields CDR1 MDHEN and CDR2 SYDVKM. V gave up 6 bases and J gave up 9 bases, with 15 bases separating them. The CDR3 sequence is CASRSPQGSEQFF. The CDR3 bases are TGTGCCAGCAGATCCCCCCAGGGCAGTGAGCAGTTCTTC.

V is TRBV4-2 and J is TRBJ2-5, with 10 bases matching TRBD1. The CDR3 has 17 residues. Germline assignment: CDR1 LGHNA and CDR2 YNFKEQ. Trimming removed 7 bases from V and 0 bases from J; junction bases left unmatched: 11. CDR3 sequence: CASTSRQGASNQETQYF. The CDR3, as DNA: TGTGCCAGCACGTCTCGACAGGGGGCAAGTAACCAAGAGACCCAGTACTTC.

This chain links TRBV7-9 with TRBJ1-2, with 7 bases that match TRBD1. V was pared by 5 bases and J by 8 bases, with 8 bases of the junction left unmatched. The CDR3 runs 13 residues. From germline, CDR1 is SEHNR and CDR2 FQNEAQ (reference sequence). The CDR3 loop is CASSIDRAGGYTF. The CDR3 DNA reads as TGTGCCAGCAGCATAGACAGGGCTGGGGGCTACACCTTC.

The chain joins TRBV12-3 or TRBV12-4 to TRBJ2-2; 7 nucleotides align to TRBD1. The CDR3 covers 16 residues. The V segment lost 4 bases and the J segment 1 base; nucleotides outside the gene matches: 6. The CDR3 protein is CASSSTGARNTGELFF. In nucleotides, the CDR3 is TGTGCCAGCAGTTCTACAGGGGCTCGGAACACCGGGGAGCTGTTTTTT.

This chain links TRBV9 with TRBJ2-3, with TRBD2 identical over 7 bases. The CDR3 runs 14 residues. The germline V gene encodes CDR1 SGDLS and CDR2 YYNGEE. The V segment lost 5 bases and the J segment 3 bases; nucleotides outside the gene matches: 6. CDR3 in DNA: TGTGCCAGCAGTGAACGGGGGGAAACAGATACGCAGTATTTT. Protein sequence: CASSERGETDTQYF.

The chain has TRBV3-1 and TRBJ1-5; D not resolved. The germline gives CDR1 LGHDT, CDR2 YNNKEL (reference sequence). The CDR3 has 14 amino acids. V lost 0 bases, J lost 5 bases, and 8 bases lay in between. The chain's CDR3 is CASSQELADQPQHF. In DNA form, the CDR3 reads TGTGCCAGCAGCCAAGAACTAGCTGATCAGCCCCAGCATTTT.

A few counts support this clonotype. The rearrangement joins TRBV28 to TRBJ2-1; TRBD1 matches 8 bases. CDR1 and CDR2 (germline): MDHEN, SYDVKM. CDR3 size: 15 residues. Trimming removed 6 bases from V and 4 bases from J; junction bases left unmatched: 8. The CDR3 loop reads CASSRTGMGYNEQFF. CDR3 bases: TGTGCCAGCAGCCGGACAGGGATGGGGTACAATGAGCAGTTCTTC.

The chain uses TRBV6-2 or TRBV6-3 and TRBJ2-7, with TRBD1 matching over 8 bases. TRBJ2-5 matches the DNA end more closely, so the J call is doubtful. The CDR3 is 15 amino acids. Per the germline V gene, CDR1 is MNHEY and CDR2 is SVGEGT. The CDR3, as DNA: TGTGCCAGCAGTTATTCGGGACAGGCAAAGTGGACCCAGTACTTC. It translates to CASSYSGQAKWTQYF.

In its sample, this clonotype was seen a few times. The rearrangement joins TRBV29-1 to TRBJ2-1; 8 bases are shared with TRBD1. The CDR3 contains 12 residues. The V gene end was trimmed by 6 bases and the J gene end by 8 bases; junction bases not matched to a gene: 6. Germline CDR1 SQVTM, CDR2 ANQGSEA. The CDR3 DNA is TGCAGCGTAGGTGACAGGGGCCATGAGCAGTTCTTC. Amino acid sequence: CSVGDRGHEQFF.

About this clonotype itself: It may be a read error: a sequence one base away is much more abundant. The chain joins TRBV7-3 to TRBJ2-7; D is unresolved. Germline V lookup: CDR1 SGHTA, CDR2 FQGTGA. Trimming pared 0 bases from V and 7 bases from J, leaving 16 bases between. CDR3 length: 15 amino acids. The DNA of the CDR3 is TGTGCCAGCAGCTTAACCGACGACCTTTACAATGAGCAGTACTTC. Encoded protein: CASSLTDDLYNEQYF.

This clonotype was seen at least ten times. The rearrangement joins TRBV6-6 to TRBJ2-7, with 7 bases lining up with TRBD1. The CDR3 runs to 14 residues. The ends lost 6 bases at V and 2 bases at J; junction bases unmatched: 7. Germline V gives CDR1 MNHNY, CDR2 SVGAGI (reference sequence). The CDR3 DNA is TGTGCCAGCAGCCAGACAGGGAAAACCTACGAGCAGTACTTC. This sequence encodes CASSQTGKTYEQYF.

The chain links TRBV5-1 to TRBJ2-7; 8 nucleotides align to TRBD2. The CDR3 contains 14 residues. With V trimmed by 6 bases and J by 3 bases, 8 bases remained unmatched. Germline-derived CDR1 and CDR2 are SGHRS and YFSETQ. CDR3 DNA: TGCGCCAGCACCCCGGGAGGGGGAAACTACGAGCAGTACTTC. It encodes CASTPGGGNYEQYF. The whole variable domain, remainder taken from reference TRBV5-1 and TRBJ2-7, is KAGVTQTPRYLIKTRGQQVTLSCSPISGHRSVSWYQQTPGQGLQFLFEYFSETQRNKGNFPGRFSGRQFSNSRSEMNVSTLELGDSALYLCASTPGGGNYEQYFGPGTRLTVT.

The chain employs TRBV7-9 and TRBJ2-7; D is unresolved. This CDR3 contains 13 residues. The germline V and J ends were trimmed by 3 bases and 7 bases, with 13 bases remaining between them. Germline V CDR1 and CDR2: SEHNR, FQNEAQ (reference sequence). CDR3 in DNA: TGTGCCAGCAGCTTCCTCCGGGTTTCTGAGCAGTACTTC. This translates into CASSFLRVSEQYF.

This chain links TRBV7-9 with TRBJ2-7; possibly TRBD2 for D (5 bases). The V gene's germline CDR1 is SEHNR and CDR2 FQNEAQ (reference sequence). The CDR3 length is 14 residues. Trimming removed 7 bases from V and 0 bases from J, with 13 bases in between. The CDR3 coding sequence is TGTGCCAGCAATGACTACGCCAGCTCCTACGAGCAGTACTTC. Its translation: CASNDYASSYEQYF.

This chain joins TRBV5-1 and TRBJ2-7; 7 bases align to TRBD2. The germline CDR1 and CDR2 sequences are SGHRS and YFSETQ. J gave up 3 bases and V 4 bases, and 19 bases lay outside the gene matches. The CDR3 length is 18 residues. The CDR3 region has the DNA TGCGCCAGCAGCCTGGGGGTCGTTGGCGGGGGAAGCAACTACGAGCAGTACTTC. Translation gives CASSLGVVGGGSNYEQYF.

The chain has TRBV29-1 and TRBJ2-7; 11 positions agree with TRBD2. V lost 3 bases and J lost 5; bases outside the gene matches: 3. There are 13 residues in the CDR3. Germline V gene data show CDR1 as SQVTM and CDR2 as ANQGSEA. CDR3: CSVEGLAANEQYF. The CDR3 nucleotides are TGCAGCGTTGAGGGACTAGCGGCCAACGAGCAGTACTTC.

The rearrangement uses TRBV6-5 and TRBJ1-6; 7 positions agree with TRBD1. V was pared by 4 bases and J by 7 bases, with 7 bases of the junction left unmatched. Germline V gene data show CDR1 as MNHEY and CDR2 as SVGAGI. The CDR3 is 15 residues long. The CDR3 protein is CASSLTGTANSPLHF. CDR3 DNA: TGTGCCAGCAGTTTAACCGGGACAGCCAATTCACCCCTCCACTTT.

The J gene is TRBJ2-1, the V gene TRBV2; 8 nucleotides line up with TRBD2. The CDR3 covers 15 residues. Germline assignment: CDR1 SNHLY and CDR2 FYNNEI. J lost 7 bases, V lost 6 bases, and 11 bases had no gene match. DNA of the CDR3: TGTGCCAGCAGGGGACCGGGACTAGTTTGGAATGAGCAGTTCTTC. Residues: CASRGPGLVWNEQFF.

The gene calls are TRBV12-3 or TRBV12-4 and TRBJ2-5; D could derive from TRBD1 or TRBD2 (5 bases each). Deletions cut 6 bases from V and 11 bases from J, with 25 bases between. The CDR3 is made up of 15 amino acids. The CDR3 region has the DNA TGTGCCAGCAGATCACTTGTACGGTGGGACGGGGAGCAGTACTTC. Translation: CASRSLVRWDGEQYF.

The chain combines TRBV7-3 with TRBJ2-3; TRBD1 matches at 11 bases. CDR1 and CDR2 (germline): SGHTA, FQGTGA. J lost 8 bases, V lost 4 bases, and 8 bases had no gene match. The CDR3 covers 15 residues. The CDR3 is CASSSGGTGGLTQYF. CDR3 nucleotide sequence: TGTGCCAGCAGCTCTGGGGGGACAGGGGGACTTACGCAGTATTTT. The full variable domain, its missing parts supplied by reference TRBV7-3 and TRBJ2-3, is GAGVSQTPSNKVTEKGKYVELRCDPISGHTALYWYRQSLGQGPEFLIYFQGTGAADDSGLPNDRFFAVRPEGSVSTLKIQRTERGDSAVYLCASSSGGTGGLTQYFGPGTRLTVL.

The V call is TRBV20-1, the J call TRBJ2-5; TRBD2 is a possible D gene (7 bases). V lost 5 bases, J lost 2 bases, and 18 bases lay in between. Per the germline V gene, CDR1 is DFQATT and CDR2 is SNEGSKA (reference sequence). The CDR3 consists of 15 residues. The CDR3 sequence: CSAPTSGGRQETQYF. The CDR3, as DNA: TGCAGTGCTCCGACTTCGGGGGGCCGACAAGAGACCCAGTACTTC.

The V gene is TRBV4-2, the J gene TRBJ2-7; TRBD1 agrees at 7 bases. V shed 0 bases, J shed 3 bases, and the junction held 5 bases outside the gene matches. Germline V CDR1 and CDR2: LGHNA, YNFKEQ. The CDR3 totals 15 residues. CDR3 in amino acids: CASSQETGAYYEQYF. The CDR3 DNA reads TGTGCCAGCAGCCAAGAAACAGGGGCCTACTACGAGCAGTACTTC.